This paragraph reports one T cell receptor beta chain. The assay was immunoSEQ multiplex PCR, and TCRdb's table has in-frame clones only and misses some. The sample records 100,000 to 130,000 clones, 75% to 95% being singletons. The CDR3 spans 15 residues. The trim removed 0 bases at V and 4 bases at J, leaving 4 bases unmatched. The germline V gene has CDR1 SGHNT and CDR2 YYREEE (reference sequence). The data were obtained in a study of blood T cell repertoires in COVID-19. The V and J genes are TRBV5-4 and TRBJ1-3, with 7 positions matching TRBD1. The clonotype comes from a woman aged 25-40 years with acute or convalescent COVID-19. Sequencing was done on a sample of peripheral blood. CDR3 nucleotide sequence: TGTGCCAGCAGCTTGGAGGGGGCGGCGGGAAACACCATATATTTT. Protein sequence: CASSLEGAAGNTIYF.